Below are 25 T cell receptor beta chains sequenced from a single sample in a study of T cell repertoires in cytomegalovirus infection. TCRdb re-derived calls from the reads in MiXCR, one entry per CDR3 protein. Seen here are roughly 230,000 distinct CDR3 sequences, about a sixth observed once, and the top ten hold 40% to 55%. The sample comprised CD8+ T cells from PBMCs. These receptors were obtained from a human donor in good health (CMV status not recorded). Some clones in this sample may be carry-over from other donors' samples.

This clonotype was seen ten or more times. This rearrangement joins TRBV28 to TRBJ1-6; a weak D match, TRBD1 (5 bases). Germline V CDR1 and CDR2: MDHEN, SYDVKM. Deletions cut 9 bases from V and 2 bases from J, with 11 bases between. The CDR3 covers 14 residues. DNA of the CDR3: TGTGCCAGTCGGGGACGGACCTATAATTCACCCCTCCACTTT. This translates into CASRGRTYNSPLHF. The complete variable domain, with remaining parts taken from reference TRBV28 and TRBJ1-6, reads DVKVTQSSRYLVKRTGEKVFLECVQDMDHENMFWYRQDPGLGLRLIYFSYDVKMKEKGDIPEGYSVSREKKERFSLILESASTNQTSMYLCASRGRTYNSPLHFGNGTRLTVT.

This clonotype was seen a few times. The chain combines TRBV29-1 with TRBJ2-6; the match to TRBD2 covers 8 bases. The CDR3 is 15 amino acids. The trim removed 6 bases at V and 0 bases at J, leaving 4 bases unmatched. Germline CDR1 and CDR2: SQVTM and ANQGSEA. Here the CDR3 DNA reads TGCAGCGTGACGGGAGGGCCCTCTGGGGCCAACGTCCTGACTTTC. It translates to CSVTGGPSGANVLTF.

This clonotype was counted many times. The chain carries TRBV7-2 and TRBJ2-3; D may be TRBD2 (5 bases). CDR1 and CDR2 (germline): SGHTA, FQGNSA. Trimming took off 1 base at V and 2 bases at J, with 10 bases between the two ends. The CDR3 length is 15 residues. The CDR3 protein is CASSLGTGNTDTQYF. The CDR3 DNA is TGTGCCAGCAGCTTAGGTACGGGGAACACAGATACGCAGTATTTT. The variable domain in full, completed from reference TRBV7-2 and TRBJ2-3, reads GAGVSQSPSNKVTEKGKDVELRCDPISGHTALYWYRQSLGQGLEFLIYFQGNSAPDKSGLPSDRFSAERTGGSVSTLTIQRTQQEDSAVYLCASSLGTGNTDTQYFGPGTRLTVL.

At least ten counts were recorded for this clonotype. This chain joins TRBV12-3 or TRBV12-4 and TRBJ2-7, with D unresolved. Trimming removed 3 bases from V and 5 bases from J, with 11 bases in between. This CDR3 spans 13 amino acids. The CDR3 DNA reads TGTGCCAGCAGTTTGCCAGGTACCAACGAGCAGTACTTC. It translates to CASSLPGTNEQYF.

J is TRBJ2-7 and V is TRBV7-9, with D possibly matching TRBD1 (6 bases). Trimming took 5 bases from V and 5 from J, leaving 25 bases between them. The CDR3 covers 17 residues. Germline CDR1 reads SEHNR; CDR2 reads FQNEAQ (reference sequence). The CDR3 protein is CASSPPYGQSGINEQYF. CDR3 nucleotides: TGTGCCAGCAGCCCTCCCTACGGACAGTCGGGAATTAACGAGCAGTACTTC.

This clonotype was counted at least ten times. The V and J genes are TRBV12-3 or TRBV12-4 and TRBJ1-2, with D perhaps matching TRBD1 (5 bases). This CDR3 has 15 amino acids. Trimming stripped 1 base from V and 0 bases from J, with 9 bases between. CDR3 in amino acids: CASSLEGTANYGYTF. CDR3 sequence (DNA): TGTGCCAGCAGTTTAGAAGGGACCGCTAACTATGGCTACACCTTC.

The chain recombines TRBV7-6 with TRBJ1-2, with TRBD1 as a possible D gene (6 bases). V was clipped by 4 bases and J by 4 bases, with 16 bases between them. The CDR3 has 15 residues. Germline V gene sequence: CDR1 SGHVS, CDR2 FNYEAQ. The DNA for the CDR3 is TGTGCCAGCAGCTATACACAGGGAGGGGTCTATGGCTACACCTTC. This sequence encodes CASSYTQGGVYGYTF.

The rearrangement joins TRBV19 to TRBJ2-5; D gene unclear. The CDR3 has 13 residues. The ends were cut back, 8 bases at V and 5 bases at J, with 15 bases in the middle. From germline, CDR1 is LNHDA and CDR2 SQIVND (reference sequence). The CDR3 loop reads CASVSASEETQYF. The CDR3 coding sequence is TGTGCCAGTGTGTCGGCCTCGGAGGAGACCCAGTACTTC.

The chain couples TRBV6-8 to TRBJ1-1, with D perhaps TRBD1 (5 bases). The CDR3 totals 16 residues. Trimming cost V 6 bases and J 0 bases, with 17 bases left between them. CDR1 and CDR2 from the germline V gene are MNHGY and SAAAGT. The CDR3: CASSGTPGPMNTEAFF. The CDR3 nucleotides read TGTGCCAGCAGCGGTACTCCGGGACCGATGAACACTGAAGCTTTCTTT.

This clonotype has at least ten counts. The V gene is TRBV5-6, the J gene TRBJ1-5, with no clear D. This CDR3 is built from 16 residues. Trimming removed 0 bases from V and 0 bases from J, with 10 bases in between. Per germline, CDR1 SGHDT and CDR2 YYEEEE. The CDR3 DNA follows: TGTGCCAGCAGCTTGGGGGCCGCTCCTAGCAATCAGCCCCAGCATTTT. Its protein is CASSLGAAPSNQPQHF.

This clonotype was seen ten or more times. V gene TRBV6-6 combines with J gene TRBJ1-5; D unresolved. This CDR3 contains 13 residues. CDR1 is MNHNY, CDR2 SVGAGI, per germline (reference sequence). V gave up 7 bases and J gave up 0 bases, with 7 bases separating them. CDR3: CASTGSSNQPQHF. CDR3 bases: TGTGCCAGCACGGGCTCTAGCAATCAGCCCCAGCATTTT.

This chain connects TRBV28 to TRBJ1-6; tentative D call: TRBD1 (6 bases). V was trimmed by 6 bases and J by 5 bases, leaving 14 bases between them. The germline gives CDR1 MDHEN, CDR2 SYDVKM. The CDR3 runs 15 residues. CDR3 bases: TGTGCCAGCAGCCTCGGGGGGGCCCATAATTCACCCCTCCACTTT. Encoded protein: CASSLGGAHNSPLHF. Full variable domain (rest looked up from reference TRBV28 and TRBJ1-6): DVKVTQSSRYLVKRTGEKVFLECVQDMDHENMFWYRQDPGLGLRLIYFSYDVKMKEKGDIPEGYSVSREKKERFSLILESASTNQTSMYLCASSLGGAHNSPLHFGNGTRLTVT.

A few counts support this clonotype. This chain uses TRBV15 with TRBJ2-5, with D unclear. Trimming removed 6 bases from V and 0 bases from J, with 14 bases in between. CDR1 LNHNV and CDR2 YYDKDF come from the germline V gene (reference sequence). The CDR3 contains 15 residues. The CDR3 here is CATRTHGLYQETQYF. The CDR3 nucleotides are TGTGCCACCAGGACCCACGGGCTGTACCAAGAGACCCAGTACTTC.

J is TRBJ2-7 and V is TRBV20-1, with TRBD1 matching over 7 bases. V shed 5 bases and J 4 bases; nucleotides not matched to a gene: 11. CDR1 and CDR2 from the germline V gene are DFQATT and SNEGSKA (reference sequence). The CDR3 length is 14 residues. The CDR3 coding sequence is TGCAGTGCTCCCGGGGACAGATATATTTACGAGCAGTACTTC. Translating it yields CSAPGDRYIYEQYF.

This clonotype has just a few counts. V is TRBV3-1 and J is TRBJ2-7; 8 nucleotides align to TRBD2. The J segment lost 6 bases and the V segment lost 2 bases, leaving 15 bases of the junction unmatched. The CDR3 has 17 amino acids. The germline V gene encodes CDR1 LGHDT and CDR2 YNNKEL (reference sequence). Here the CDR3 DNA reads TGTGCCAGCAGCCAAAGAAGCCTTGCAGCGGGGGATGCCGAGCAGTACTTC. Protein product: CASSQRSLAAGDAEQYF.

As regards this clonotype: A much larger clone is a single base away; this may be a read error. The rearrangement links TRBV10-3 to TRBJ2-5; 8 bases align to TRBD2. This CDR3 comprises 17 residues. In germline, CDR1 is ENHRY, CDR2 SYGVKD. CDR3 in DNA: TGTACCATCAGCCCCTCGACGGAACTAGCGGCGGAAGAGACCCAGTACTTC. As protein: CTISPSTELAAEETQYF.

In its sample, this clonotype was seen many times. The CDR3 DNA is TGTGCCAGCAGCTTAGAGGTGGACAGGACAATGAACACTGAAGCTTTCTTT. It yields the protein CASSLEVDRTMNTEAFF. The chain is built from TRBV7-2 and TRBJ1-1; 7 bases are a match to TRBD1. V lost 1 base and J lost 0; bases outside the gene matches: 8. The CDR3 runs to 17 residues. Germline CDR1 SGHTA, CDR2 FQGNSA.

In this sample, this clonotype turned up many times. One end of the junction fails to match germline, which may point to a read error. The chain employs TRBV7-2 and TRBJ2-4; D uncertain. Per germline, CDR1 SGHTA and CDR2 FQGNSA. The CDR3 covers 12 residues. CDR3: CASSFLKDIQYF. DNA of the CDR3: TGTGCCAGCAGCTTTCTCAAAGACATTCAGTACTTC.

This clonotype came up many times. The rearrangement joins TRBV7-9 to TRBJ1-1, with 7 bases fitting TRBD1. CDR3 length equals 13 residues. Germline CDR1 is SEHNR and CDR2 is FQNEAQ (reference sequence). Trimming at V came to 5 bases and at J to 4 bases, leaving 4 bases not matched to a gene. CDR3 sequence reads: CASSQGGGTEAFF. The CDR3 DNA follows: TGTGCCAGCAGCCAGGGGGGAGGCACTGAAGCTTTCTTT.

The chain has TRBV20-1 and TRBJ1-4, with 8 nucleotides matching TRBD1. The CDR3 spans 17 residues. Trimming at V came to 0 bases and at J to 7 bases, leaving 13 bases not matched to a gene. The germline CDR1 and CDR2 sequences are DFQATT and SNEGSKA (reference sequence). The CDR3 is CSARDFARGLGGEKLFF. The CDR3 DNA is TGCAGTGCTAGAGATTTTGCCAGGGGGCTTGGAGGTGAAAAACTGTTTTTT.

J is TRBJ2-2 and V is TRBV6-2 or TRBV6-3; TRBD1 agrees at 7 bases. CDR1 and CDR2 (germline): MNHEY, SVGEGT. The CDR3 runs to 18 residues. V lost 2 bases to trimming and J lost 1 base; unmatched junction nucleotides: 10. The CDR3 loop reads CASSYARDRDLNTGELFF. CDR3 bases: TGTGCCAGCAGTTACGCCCGGGACAGAGATTTGAACACCGGGGAGCTGTTTTTT.

At least ten counts were recorded for this clonotype. V gene TRBV7-9 combines with J gene TRBJ1-5, with D maybe TRBD1 (5 bases). This CDR3 has 14 amino acids. Trimming shortened V by 5 bases and J by 2 bases, and 10 bases separated the two germline ends. CDR1 and CDR2 from the germline V gene are SEHNR and FQNEAQ (reference sequence). This chain's CDR3 is CASSAWGGNQPQHF. The CDR3 DNA is TGTGCCAGCAGCGCATGGGGGGGCAATCAGCCCCAGCATTTT.

This clonotype was found many times. This chain links TRBV4-1 with TRBJ1-5; D gene unclear. There are 14 residues in the CDR3. The ends were cut back, 3 bases at V and 0 bases at J, with 6 bases in the middle. Germline V gene data show CDR1 as MGHRA and CDR2 as YSYEKL. The CDR3 protein is CASSQSYSNQPQHF. The CDR3 DNA reads as TGCGCCAGCAGCCAGTCCTATAGCAATCAGCCCCAGCATTTT.

This clonotype was observed a few times. The rearrangement uses TRBV20-1 and TRBJ1-1, with D possibly matching TRBD1 (6 bases). This CDR3 region has 14 residues. Germline V gives CDR1 DFQATT, CDR2 SNEGSKA (reference sequence). Trimming left V 5 bases short and J 1 base short, with 14 bases between. The CDR3 reads CSAENWDTNTEAFF. CDR3 bases: TGCAGTGCTGAGAACTGGGACACGAACACTGAAGCTTTCTTT.

Many counts were recorded for this clonotype. The J gene is TRBJ2-1, the V gene TRBV27; 8 bases match TRBD2. Germline loops: CDR1 MNHEY, CDR2 SMNVEV (reference sequence). V gave up 10 bases and J gave up 9 bases; unmatched junction bases: 17. This CDR3 spans 15 amino acids. The DNA of the CDR3 is TGTGCCACCGCGTTCTCAGCGGGGGCGCGGGGTGAGCAGTTCTTC. This translates into CATAFSAGARGEQFF.